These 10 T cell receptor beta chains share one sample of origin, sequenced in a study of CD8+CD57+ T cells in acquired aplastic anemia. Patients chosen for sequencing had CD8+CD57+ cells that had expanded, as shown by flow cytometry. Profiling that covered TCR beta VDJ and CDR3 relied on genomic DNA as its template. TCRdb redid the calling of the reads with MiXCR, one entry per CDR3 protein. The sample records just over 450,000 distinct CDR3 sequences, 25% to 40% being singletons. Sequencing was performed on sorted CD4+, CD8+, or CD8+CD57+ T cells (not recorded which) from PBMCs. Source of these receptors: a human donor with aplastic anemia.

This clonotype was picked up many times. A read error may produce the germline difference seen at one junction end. The CDR3 DNA reads as TGTGCTAGCAGCTTAGCACGCGGGGCGCAGTACGAGCAGTACTTC. This encodes CASSLARGAQYEQYF. The rearrangement links TRBV7-7 to TRBJ2-7; tentative D call: TRBD2 (6 bases). CDR1 is SSHAT, CDR2 FNYEAQ, per germline (reference sequence). The CDR3 covers 15 residues.

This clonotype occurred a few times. For the CDR3, the DNA is TGTGCCAGCACATCCGGGACAGGGACCACTGAAGCTTTCTTT. It yields the protein CASTSGTGTTEAFF. The chain recombines TRBV6-1 with TRBJ1-1; 9 nucleotides match TRBD1. V was pared by 7 bases and J by 4 bases, with 7 bases of the junction left unmatched. CDR1 is MNHNS and CDR2 is SASEGT in the germline V gene. The CDR3 is made up of 14 amino acids.

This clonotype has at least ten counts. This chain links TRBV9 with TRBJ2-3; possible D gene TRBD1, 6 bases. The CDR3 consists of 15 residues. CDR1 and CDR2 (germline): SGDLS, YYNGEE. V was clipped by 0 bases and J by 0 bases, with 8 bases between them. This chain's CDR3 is CASSVVRGSTDTQYF. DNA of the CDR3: TGTGCCAGCAGCGTAGTTAGGGGGAGCACAGATACGCAGTATTTT. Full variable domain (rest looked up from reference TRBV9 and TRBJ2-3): DSGVTQTPKHLITATGQRVTLRCSPRSGDLSVYWYQQSLDQGLQFLIQYYNGEERAKGNILERFSAQQFPDLHSELNLSSLELGDSALYFCASSVVRGSTDTQYFGPGTRLTVL.

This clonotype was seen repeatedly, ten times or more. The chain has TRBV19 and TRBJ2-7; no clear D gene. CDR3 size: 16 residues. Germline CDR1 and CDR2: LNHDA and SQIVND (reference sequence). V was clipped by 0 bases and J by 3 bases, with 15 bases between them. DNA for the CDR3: TGTGCCAGTAGTATAGATTCTAACGGCGGCTACTACGAGCAGTACTTC. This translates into CASSIDSNGGYYEQYF.

CDR3 bases: TGTGCCAGCAGCCCAAGCGCCTATTCCACAGATACGCAGTATTTT. Its translation is CASSPSAYSTDTQYF. The genes are TRBV7-3 and TRBJ2-3; D is ambiguous. Deletions cut 5 bases from V and 2 bases from J, with 14 bases between. The CDR3 length is 15 residues. CDR1 is SGHTA and CDR2 is FQGTGA in the germline V gene.

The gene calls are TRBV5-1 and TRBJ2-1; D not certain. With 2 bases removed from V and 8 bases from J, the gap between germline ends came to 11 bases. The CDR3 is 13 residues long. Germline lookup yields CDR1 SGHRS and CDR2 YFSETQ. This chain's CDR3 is CASSFGLVDEQFF. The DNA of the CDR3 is TGCGCCAGCAGCTTCGGTCTAGTAGATGAGCAGTTCTTC.

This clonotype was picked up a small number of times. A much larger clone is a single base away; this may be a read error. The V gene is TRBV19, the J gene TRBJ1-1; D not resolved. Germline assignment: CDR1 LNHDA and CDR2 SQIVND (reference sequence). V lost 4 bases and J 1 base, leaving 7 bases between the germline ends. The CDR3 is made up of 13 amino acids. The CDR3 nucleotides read TGTGCCAGTAGTACATTTCGGAACACTGAAGCTTTCTTT. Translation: CASSTFRNTEAFF.

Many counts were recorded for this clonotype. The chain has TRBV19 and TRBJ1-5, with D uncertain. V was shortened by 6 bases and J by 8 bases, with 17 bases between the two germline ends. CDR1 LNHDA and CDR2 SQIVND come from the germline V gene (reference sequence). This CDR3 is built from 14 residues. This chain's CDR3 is CASRKAGEREPQHF. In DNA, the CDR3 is TGTGCCAGTAGAAAGGCCGGGGAAAGGGAGCCCCAGCATTTT.

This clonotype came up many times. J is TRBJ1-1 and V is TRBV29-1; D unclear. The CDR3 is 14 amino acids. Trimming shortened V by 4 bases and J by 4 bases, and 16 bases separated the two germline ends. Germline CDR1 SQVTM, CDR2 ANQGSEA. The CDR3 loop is CSVGTATVGTEAFF. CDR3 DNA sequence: TGCAGCGTTGGTACAGCCACCGTCGGCACTGAAGCTTTCTTT.

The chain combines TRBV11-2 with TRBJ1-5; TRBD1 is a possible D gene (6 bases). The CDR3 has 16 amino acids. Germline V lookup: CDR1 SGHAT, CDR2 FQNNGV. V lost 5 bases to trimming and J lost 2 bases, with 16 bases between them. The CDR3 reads CASSPGLRGGNQPQHF. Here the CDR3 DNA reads TGTGCCAGCAGCCCCGGTCTAAGGGGGGGCAATCAGCCCCAGCATTTT.